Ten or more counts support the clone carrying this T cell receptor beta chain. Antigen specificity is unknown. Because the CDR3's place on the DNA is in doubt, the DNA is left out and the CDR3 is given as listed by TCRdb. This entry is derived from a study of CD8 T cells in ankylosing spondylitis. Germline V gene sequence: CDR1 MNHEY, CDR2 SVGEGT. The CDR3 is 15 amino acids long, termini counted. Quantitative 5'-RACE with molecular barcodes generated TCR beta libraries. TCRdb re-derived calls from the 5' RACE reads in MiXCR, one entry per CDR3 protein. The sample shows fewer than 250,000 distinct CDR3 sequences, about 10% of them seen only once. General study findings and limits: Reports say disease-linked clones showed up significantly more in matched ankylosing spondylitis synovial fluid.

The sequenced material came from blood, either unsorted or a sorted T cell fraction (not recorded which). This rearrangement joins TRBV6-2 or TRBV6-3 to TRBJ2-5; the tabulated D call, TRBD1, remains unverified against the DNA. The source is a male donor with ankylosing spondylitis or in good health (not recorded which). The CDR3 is CASSYLEREKETQYF.